The entry below gives a single T cell receptor (beta chain) sequence along with its context. The antigen is not known. The sample's time point: sample taken at primary tumor resection. Whole RNA came from tumor, nontumor lung or frozen PBMC and was sequenced without being sorted. Donors were some 72 untreated early-stage non-small cell lung cancer patients. This sample was taken from a study of spatial heterogeneity in lung cancer. Overall study: More beta-chain than alpha-chain sequences were consistently detected. Study findings and constraints: At tumor resection, ubiquitous expanded TCRs were detected in blood more often than later.

V was trimmed by 3 bases and J by 0 bases, leaving 12 bases between them. The CDR3 covers 15 residues. Germline-derived CDR1 and CDR2 are LNHNV and YYDKDF (reference sequence). Individual TCR cDNA molecules each bore their own unique molecular identifier. Via MiXCR, TCRdb re-called the 5' RACE reads, giving one row per CDR3 protein. The sample shows more than 10,000 distinct CDR3 sequences, less than 15% of them seen only once. This material consisted of PBMCs, taken at surgery. The chain has TRBV15 and TRBJ2-7; a weak D match, TRBD1 (5 bases). This TCR was sampled from a male donor with early-stage non-small cell lung cancer. The CDR3 is CATSSGIDSSYEQYF. In DNA, the CDR3 is TGTGCCACCAGCAGCGGTATCGACAGCTCCTACGAGCAGTACTTC.